These 21 T cell receptor beta chains originate from one sample sequenced in a study of T cells after yellow fever vaccination. TCRdb used MiXCR to reprocess the 5' RACE reads, holding one entry per CDR3 protein. The sample shows 280,000 or so distinct CDR3 sequences, approximately 8% of them seen only once. This sample comprised CD4+ T cells sorted from PBMCs, obtained 5 days after the yellow fever booster vaccination. The receptors originated from a man between 18 and 29 years old who received the YFV17D yellow fever vaccine.

The J gene is TRBJ2-3, the V gene TRBV6-2 or TRBV6-3; 8 bases map to TRBD2. Trimming took 6 bases from V and 2 from J; bases not matched to a gene: 7. CDR1 is MNHEY and CDR2 is SVGEGT in the germline V gene. The CDR3 loop spans 15 amino acids. CDR3 sequence (DNA): TGTGCCAGCAGCAAATCACTAGCGGACACAGATACGCAGTATTTT. Amino acids: CASSKSLADTDTQYF.

This chain connects TRBV3-1 to TRBJ2-5, with D unclear. Per germline, CDR1 LGHDT and CDR2 YNNKEL (reference sequence). The ends were cut back, 1 base at V and 3 bases at J, with 15 bases in the middle. This CDR3 spans 16 amino acids. Here the CDR3 DNA reads TGTGCCAGCAGCCAAGTTACCGTCCTGCGGAAAGAGACCCAGTACTTC. Translating gives CASSQVTVLRKETQYF.

The CDR3 DNA reads as TGTGCCAGCTCAAGCAGGACGGGGAGGACAGATACGCAGTATTTT. Translating gives CASSSRTGRTDTQYF. The chain has TRBV18 and TRBJ2-3, with a tentative D call TRBD2 (6 bases). CDR3 length equals 15 residues. Germline CDR1 and CDR2: KGHSH and LQKENI. The germline V and J ends were trimmed by 5 bases and 3 bases, with 15 bases remaining between them.

The chain joins TRBV28 to TRBJ1-1, with 11 bases identical to TRBD1. This CDR3 is built from 17 residues. Germline trimming cut 6 bases from V and 3 bases from J; bases unmatched to any gene: 12. Germline V gene lookup returns CDR1 MDHEN and CDR2 SYDVKM. The CDR3, as DNA: TGTGCCAGCAGGCCTAAAGGGGACAGGGGGTATGACACTGAAGCTTTCTTT. Translating gives CASRPKGDRGYDTEAFF.

This clonotype was found many times. The J gene is TRBJ1-3, the V gene TRBV5-1; TRBD1 might be the D (5 bases). Germline V gene sequence: CDR1 SGHRS, CDR2 YFSETQ. The CDR3 length is 14 residues. V lost 2 bases, J lost 7 bases, and 13 bases lay in between. The CDR3 region has the DNA TGCGCCAGCAGCTTAGAGGGGACGGGGAACACCATATATTTT. Protein: CASSLEGTGNTIYF.

The chain couples TRBV18 to TRBJ2-3; D unclear. This CDR3 comprises 13 residues. Per the germline V gene, CDR1 is KGHSH and CDR2 is LQKENI. Trimming removed 4 bases from V and 0 bases from J, with 5 bases in between. CDR3 nucleotide sequence: TGTGCCAGCTCACGGTCTAGCACAGATACGCAGTATTTT. Its protein is CASSRSSTDTQYF.

V usage is TRBV7-2 and J usage is TRBJ2-3; D remains ambiguous. This CDR3 contains 14 residues. The ends were cut back, 1 base at V and 6 bases at J, with 11 bases in the middle. Germline V gene data show CDR1 as SGHTA and CDR2 as FQGNSA. CDR3 in DNA: TGTGCCAGCAGCTTAGTTATACGGCGGGATACGCAGTATTTT. This codes for CASSLVIRRDTQYF.

This clonotype was detected ten times or more. The chain links TRBV12-3 or TRBV12-4 to TRBJ1-5; D is unresolved. The CDR3 loop spans 13 amino acids. V was trimmed by 3 bases and J by 2 bases, leaving 5 bases between them. As DNA, the CDR3 is TGTGCCAGCAGTTTGAATGGCAATCAGCCCCAGCATTTT. This codes for CASSLNGNQPQHF.

There are a few counts of this clonotype. The chain couples TRBV2 to TRBJ2-4; D possibly corresponds to TRBD2 (5 bases). Per germline, CDR1 SNHLY and CDR2 FYNNEI. The CDR3 runs 15 residues. V was shortened by 4 bases and J by 3 bases, with 13 bases between the two germline ends. CDR3: CASSGPGNGKNIQYF. The CDR3 DNA sequence: TGTGCCAGCAGTGGTCCGGGGAATGGCAAAAACATTCAGTACTTC.

There are a few counts of this clonotype. The genes are TRBV4-1 and TRBJ2-2; D tentatively fits TRBD1 or TRBD2 (5 bases each). Germline V gives CDR1 MGHRA, CDR2 YSYEKL. V was trimmed by 9 bases and J by 5 bases, leaving 19 bases between them. This CDR3 comprises 15 residues. This chain's CDR3 is CASHKGSWGTGELFF. CDR3 DNA: TGCGCCAGTCACAAGGGCTCTTGGGGGACCGGGGAGCTGTTTTTT.

The genes are TRBV18 and TRBJ2-7, with D possibly TRBD2 on 6 matching bases. The CDR3 extends over 14 amino acids. Germline V CDR1 and CDR2: KGHSH, LQKENI. Between the trimmed V and J ends, which lost 5 bases and 5 bases, there was a span of 16 bases. The CDR3 nucleotides read TGTGCCAGCTCATTGGCCCGGGGGTCGCACGAGCAGTACTTC. Its translation: CASSLARGSHEQYF.

This clonotype was detected ten times or more. V gene TRBV3-1 combines with J gene TRBJ1-6, with 7 bases matching TRBD1. The CDR3 is 13 residues long. The germline V gene encodes CDR1 LGHDT and CDR2 YNNKEL (reference sequence). After removal of 3 bases from V and 13 bases from J, the junction contained 6 bases not matched to a gene. For the CDR3, the DNA is TGTGCCAGCAGCCAGGGACAGAGCCCCCCCCTCCACTTT. It codes for CASSQGQSPPLHF.

The sample holds many counts of this clonotype. The chain links TRBV4-3 to TRBJ1-2; D is perhaps TRBD1 (5 bases). Trimming left V 0 bases short and J 2 bases short, with 7 bases between. Germline V gives CDR1 LGHNA, CDR2 YSLEER. The CDR3 extends over 14 amino acids. The CDR3 sequence is CASSQDWGNYGYTF. The CDR3 nucleotides are TGCGCCAGCAGCCAAGATTGGGGGAACTATGGCTACACCTTC.

The V gene is TRBV9, the J gene TRBJ2-3, with D possibly called TRBD1 or TRBD2 (5 bases each). CDR1 and CDR2 from the germline V gene are SGDLS and YYNGEE. The CDR3 totals 17 residues. Trimming removed 0 bases at V and 5 bases at J, with 19 bases between. The CDR3 spells CASSVGSGFGAGDTQYF. CDR3 coding DNA: TGTGCCAGCAGCGTAGGGTCGGGGTTTGGGGCAGGAGATACGCAGTATTTT.

This clonotype appeared a few times. This rearrangement joins TRBV7-2 to TRBJ1-2; D not resolved. CDR3 length: 14 amino acids. The germline CDR1 and CDR2 sequences are SGHTA and FQGNSA. V was pared by 1 base and J by 4 bases, with 10 bases between. CDR3 protein: CASSLGPASYGYTF. The CDR3 bases are TGTGCCAGCAGCTTAGGACCGGCTTCCTATGGCTACACCTTC. The variable domain in full, completed from reference TRBV7-2 and TRBJ1-2, reads GAGVSQSPSNKVTEKGKDVELRCDPISGHTALYWYRQSLGQGLEFLIYFQGNSAPDKSGLPSDRFSAERTGGSVSTLTIQRTQQEDSAVYLCASSLGPASYGYTFGSGTRLTVV.

This clonotype was observed a few times. The CDR3 DNA is TGTGCCAGCAGCTTGGCCGCGGACGGGTACAATGAGCAGTTCTTC. Protein: CASSLAADGYNEQFF. The chain couples TRBV5-4 to TRBJ2-1; no clear D. Trimming removed 0 bases from V and 4 bases from J, with 11 bases in between. Germline V gene lookup returns CDR1 SGHNT and CDR2 YYREEE (reference sequence). The CDR3 spans 15 residues.

This clonotype was detected only a few times. The chain combines TRBV20-1 with TRBJ2-1; 13 bases align to TRBD2. Germline V gene lookup returns CDR1 DFQATT and CDR2 SNEGSKA (reference sequence). With 5 bases clipped from V and 9 bases from J, the junction kept 13 bases outside the gene matches. The CDR3 totals 16 residues. The CDR3 nucleotides read TGCAGTGCTCCCAGGGCCGGGACTAGCGGGGCCGGTGAGCAGTTCTTC. It translates to CSAPRAGTSGAGEQFF.

This chain joins TRBV12-3 or TRBV12-4 and TRBJ2-3, with D unresolved. This CDR3 has 14 amino acids. Trimming removed 5 bases at V and 1 base at J, with 10 bases between. Written as DNA, the CDR3 is TGTGCCAGCAGTCGTAGCATACGCACAGATACGCAGTATTTT. This codes for CASSRSIRTDTQYF.

This clonotype appeared many times. The rearrangement uses TRBV7-6 and TRBJ2-5; 8 positions match TRBD1. Germline assignment: CDR1 SGHVS and CDR2 FNYEAQ. This CDR3 has 17 amino acids. V trimming: 0 bases; J trimming: 5 bases; junction bases outside the gene matches: 11. This CDR3 is CASSLASGTGLGETQYF. CDR3 coding DNA: TGTGCCAGCAGCTTAGCCTCCGGGACAGGCCTTGGGGAGACCCAGTACTTC.

This clonotype was counted at least ten times. The rearrangement uses TRBV4-2 and TRBJ2-5, with TRBD1 matching over 9 bases. J lost 7 bases, V lost 0 bases, and 6 bases had no gene match. The CDR3 is 15 amino acids. The germline V gene encodes CDR1 LGHNA and CDR2 YNFKEQ. The CDR3, as DNA: TGTGCCAGCAGCCAAGAGGGACAGGGCCGCCTGACCCAGTACTTC. It encodes CASSQEGQGRLTQYF.

This clonotype appeared a few times. The V call is TRBV6-5, the J call TRBJ2-3; 7 bases are shared with TRBD1. Germline V lookup: CDR1 MNHEY, CDR2 SVGAGI. Losses at the gene ends were 6 bases for V and 3 bases for J; bases not matched to a gene: 3. This CDR3 has 13 amino acids. CDR3 sequence: CASSWTGTDTQYF. The CDR3, as DNA: TGTGCCAGCAGCTGGACAGGTACAGATACGCAGTATTTT.